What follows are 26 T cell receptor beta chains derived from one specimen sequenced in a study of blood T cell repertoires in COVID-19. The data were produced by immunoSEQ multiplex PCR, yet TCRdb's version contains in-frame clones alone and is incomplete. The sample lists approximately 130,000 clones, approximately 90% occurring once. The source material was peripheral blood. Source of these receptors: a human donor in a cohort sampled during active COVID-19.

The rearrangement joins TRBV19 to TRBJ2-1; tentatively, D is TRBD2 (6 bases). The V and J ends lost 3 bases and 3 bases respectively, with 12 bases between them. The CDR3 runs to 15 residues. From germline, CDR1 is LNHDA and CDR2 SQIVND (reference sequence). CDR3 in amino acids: CASSIGGYVYNEQFF. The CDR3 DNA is TGTGCCAGTAGTATTGGGGGGTACGTCTACAATGAGCAGTTCTTC.

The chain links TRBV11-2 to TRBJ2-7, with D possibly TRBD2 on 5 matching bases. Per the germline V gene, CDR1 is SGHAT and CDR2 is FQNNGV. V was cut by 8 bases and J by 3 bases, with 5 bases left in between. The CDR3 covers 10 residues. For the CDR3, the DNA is TGTGCCAGCGGACTCTACGAGCAGTACTTC. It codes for CASGLYEQYF.

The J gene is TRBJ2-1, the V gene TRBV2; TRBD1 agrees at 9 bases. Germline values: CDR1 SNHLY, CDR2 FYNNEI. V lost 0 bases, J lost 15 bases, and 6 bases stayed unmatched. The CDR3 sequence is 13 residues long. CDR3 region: CASSEATGTGMFF. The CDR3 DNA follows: TGTGCCAGCAGTGAAGCTACCGGGACAGGGATGTTCTTC.

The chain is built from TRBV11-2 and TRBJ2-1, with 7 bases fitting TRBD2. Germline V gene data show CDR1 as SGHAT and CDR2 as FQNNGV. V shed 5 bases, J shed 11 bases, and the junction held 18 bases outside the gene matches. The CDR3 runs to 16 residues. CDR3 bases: TGTGCCAGCAGCCCCCCCCAAATGGCGGAGCGGGATAAGCAGTTCTTC. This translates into CASSPPQMAERDKQFF.

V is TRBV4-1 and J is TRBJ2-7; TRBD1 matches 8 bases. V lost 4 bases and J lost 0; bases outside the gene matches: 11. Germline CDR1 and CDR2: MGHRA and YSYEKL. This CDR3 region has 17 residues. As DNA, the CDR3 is TGCGCCAGCAGCCCTACCGGGACAGGAGTAGCCTCCTACGAGCAGTACTTC. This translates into CASSPTGTGVASYEQYF.

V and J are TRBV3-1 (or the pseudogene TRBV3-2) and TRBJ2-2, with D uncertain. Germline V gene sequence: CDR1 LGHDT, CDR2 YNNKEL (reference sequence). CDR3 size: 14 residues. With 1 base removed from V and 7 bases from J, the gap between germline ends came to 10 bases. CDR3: CASSQVLGRGELFF. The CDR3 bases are TGTGCCAGCAGCCAAGTCTTGGGCCGCGGGGAGCTGTTTTTT.

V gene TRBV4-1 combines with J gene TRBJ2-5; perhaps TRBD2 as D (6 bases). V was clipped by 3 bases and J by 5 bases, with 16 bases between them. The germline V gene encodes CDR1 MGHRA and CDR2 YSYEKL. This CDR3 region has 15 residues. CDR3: CASSHPSGRSETQYF. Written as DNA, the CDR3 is TGCGCCAGCAGCCATCCTTCGGGGAGGTCGGAGACCCAGTACTTC.

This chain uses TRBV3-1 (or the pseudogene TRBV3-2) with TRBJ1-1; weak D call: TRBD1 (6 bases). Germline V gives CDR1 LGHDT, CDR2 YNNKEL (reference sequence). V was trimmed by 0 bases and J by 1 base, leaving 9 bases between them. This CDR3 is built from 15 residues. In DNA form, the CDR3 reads TGTGCCAGCAGCCAAGATAACAGGGCGAACACTGAAGCTTTCTTT. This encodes CASSQDNRANTEAFF.

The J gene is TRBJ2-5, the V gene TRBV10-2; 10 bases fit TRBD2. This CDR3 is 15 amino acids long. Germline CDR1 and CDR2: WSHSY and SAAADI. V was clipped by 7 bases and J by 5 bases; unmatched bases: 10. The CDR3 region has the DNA TGCGCCAGCATGGCTAGCGGGGGCGTGGGCGAGACCCAGTACTTC. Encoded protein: CASMASGGVGETQYF.

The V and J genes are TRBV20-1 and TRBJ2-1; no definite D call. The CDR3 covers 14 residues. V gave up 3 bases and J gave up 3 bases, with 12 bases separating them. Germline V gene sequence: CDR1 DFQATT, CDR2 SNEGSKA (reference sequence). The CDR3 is CSASWYRNYNEQFF. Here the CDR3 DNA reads TGCAGTGCTAGTTGGTACAGAAACTACAATGAGCAGTTCTTC.

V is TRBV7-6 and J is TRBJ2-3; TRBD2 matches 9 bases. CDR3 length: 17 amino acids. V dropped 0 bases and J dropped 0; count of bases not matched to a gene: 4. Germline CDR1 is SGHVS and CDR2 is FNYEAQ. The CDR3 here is CASSLASGRPSTDTQYF. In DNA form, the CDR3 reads TGTGCCAGCAGCTTAGCTAGCGGGAGACCTAGCACAGATACGCAGTATTTT.

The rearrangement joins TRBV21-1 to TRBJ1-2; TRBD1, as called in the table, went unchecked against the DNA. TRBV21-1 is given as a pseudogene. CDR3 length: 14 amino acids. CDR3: CASSQWTGGDGYTF. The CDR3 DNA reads TGTGCCAGCAGCCAATGGACAGGGGGCGATGGCTACACCTTC.

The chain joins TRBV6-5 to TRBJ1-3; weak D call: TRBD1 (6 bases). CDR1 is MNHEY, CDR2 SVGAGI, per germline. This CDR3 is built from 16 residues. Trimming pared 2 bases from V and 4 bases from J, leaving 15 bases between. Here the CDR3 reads CASSYGPARGGNTIYF. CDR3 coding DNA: TGTGCCAGCAGTTACGGGCCGGCAAGGGGGGGAAACACCATATATTTT.

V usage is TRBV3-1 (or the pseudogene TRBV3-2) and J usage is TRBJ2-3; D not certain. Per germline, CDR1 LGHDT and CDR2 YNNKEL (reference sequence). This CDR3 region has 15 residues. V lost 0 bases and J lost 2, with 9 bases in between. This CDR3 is CASSQDPGPTDTQYF. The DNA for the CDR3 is TGTGCCAGCAGCCAAGATCCCGGTCCCACAGATACGCAGTATTTT.

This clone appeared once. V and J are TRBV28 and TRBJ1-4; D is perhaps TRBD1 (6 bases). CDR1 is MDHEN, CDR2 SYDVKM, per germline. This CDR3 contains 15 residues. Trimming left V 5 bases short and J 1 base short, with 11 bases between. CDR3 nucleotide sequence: TGTGCCAGCAGTCCTACAGGGAAAACTAATGAAAAACTGTTTTTT. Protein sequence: CASSPTGKTNEKLFF.

Here the CDR3 reads CAIRCPRTGGRQETQYF. CDR3 coding DNA: TGTGCCATCCGATGCCCCCGGACAGGGGGCCGGCAAGAGACCCAGTACTTC. V gene TRBV27 combines with J gene TRBJ2-5; 11 nucleotides match TRBD1. Germline CDR1 reads MNHEY; CDR2 reads SMNVEV (reference sequence). Losses at the gene ends were 10 bases for V and 2 bases for J; bases not matched to a gene: 15. The CDR3 sequence is 17 residues long.

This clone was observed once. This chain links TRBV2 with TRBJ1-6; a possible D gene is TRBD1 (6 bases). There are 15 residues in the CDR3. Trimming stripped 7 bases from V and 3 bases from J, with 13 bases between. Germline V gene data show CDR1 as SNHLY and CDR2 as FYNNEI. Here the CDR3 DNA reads TGTGCCAGCACCTTGCGACAGGACTATAATTCACCCCTCCACTTT. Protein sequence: CASTLRQDYNSPLHF.

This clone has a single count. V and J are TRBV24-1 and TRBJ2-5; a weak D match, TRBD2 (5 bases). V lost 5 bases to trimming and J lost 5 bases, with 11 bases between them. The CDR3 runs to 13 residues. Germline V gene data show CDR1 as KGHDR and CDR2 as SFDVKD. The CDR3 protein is CATSVPGDETQYF. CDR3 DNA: TGTGCCACCAGTGTTCCCGGGGATGAGACCCAGTACTTC.

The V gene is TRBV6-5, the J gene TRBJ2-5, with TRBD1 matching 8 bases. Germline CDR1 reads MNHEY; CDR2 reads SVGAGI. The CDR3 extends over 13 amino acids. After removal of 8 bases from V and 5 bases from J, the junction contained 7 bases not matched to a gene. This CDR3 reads CASSQGVYETQYF. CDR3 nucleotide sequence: TGTGCCAGCTCACAGGGGGTATATGAGACCCAGTACTTC.

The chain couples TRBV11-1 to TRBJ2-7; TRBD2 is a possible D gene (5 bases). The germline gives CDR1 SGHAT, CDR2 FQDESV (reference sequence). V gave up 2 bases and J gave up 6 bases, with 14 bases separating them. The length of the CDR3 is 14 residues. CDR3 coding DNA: TGTGCCAGCAGCTTATTTGTCGGGGTCGGCGAGCAGTACTTC. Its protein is CASSLFVGVGEQYF.

The CDR3 DNA follows: TGCGCCAGCAGCTTGGTTTGGGGAGTGAACACTGAAGCTTTCTTT. Its protein product is CASSLVWGVNTEAFF. The chain employs TRBV5-1 and TRBJ1-1, with D hard to call. Deletions cut 0 bases from V and 0 bases from J, with 9 bases between. Germline CDR1 is SGHRS and CDR2 is YFSETQ. The CDR3 length is 15 residues.

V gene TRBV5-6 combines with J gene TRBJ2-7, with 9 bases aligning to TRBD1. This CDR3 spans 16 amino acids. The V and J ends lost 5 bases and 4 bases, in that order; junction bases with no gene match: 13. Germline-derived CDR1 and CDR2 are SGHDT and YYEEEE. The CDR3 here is CASRRKPGQGVYEQYF. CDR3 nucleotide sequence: TGTGCCAGCAGAAGAAAACCGGGACAGGGAGTGTACGAGCAGTACTTC.

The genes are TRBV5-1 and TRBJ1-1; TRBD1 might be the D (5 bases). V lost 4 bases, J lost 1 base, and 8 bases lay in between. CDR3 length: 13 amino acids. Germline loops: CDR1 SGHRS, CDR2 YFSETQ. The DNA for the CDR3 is TGCGCCAGCAGCCCGGACAAGAACACTGAAGCTTTCTTT. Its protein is CASSPDKNTEAFF.

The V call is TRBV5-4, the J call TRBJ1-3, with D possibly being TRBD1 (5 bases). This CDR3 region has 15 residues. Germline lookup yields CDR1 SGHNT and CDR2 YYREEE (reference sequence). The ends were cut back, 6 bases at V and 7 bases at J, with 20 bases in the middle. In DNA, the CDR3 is TGTGCCAGCAATACCCACCCAGGGCGGGAGAACACCATATATTTT. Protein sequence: CASNTHPGRENTIYF. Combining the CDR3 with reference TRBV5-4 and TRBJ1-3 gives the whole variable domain ETGVTQSPTHLIKTRGQQVTLRCSSQSGHNTVSWYQQALGQGPQFIFQYYREEENGRGNFPPRFSGLQFPNYSSELNVNALELDDSALYLCASNTHPGRENTIYFGEGSWLTVV.

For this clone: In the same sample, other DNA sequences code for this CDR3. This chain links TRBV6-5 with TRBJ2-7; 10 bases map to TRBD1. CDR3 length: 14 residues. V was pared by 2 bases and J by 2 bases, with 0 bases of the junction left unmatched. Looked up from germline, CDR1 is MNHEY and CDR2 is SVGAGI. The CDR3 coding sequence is TGTGCCAGCAGTTACGGACAGGGGGCCTACGAGCAGTACTTC. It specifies CASSYGQGAYEQYF.

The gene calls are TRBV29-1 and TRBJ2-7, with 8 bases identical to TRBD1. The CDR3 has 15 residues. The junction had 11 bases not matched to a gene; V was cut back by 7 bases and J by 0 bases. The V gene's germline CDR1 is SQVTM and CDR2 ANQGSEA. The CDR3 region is CSAATGVGNSYEQYF. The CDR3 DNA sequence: TGCAGCGCCGCGACAGGGGTAGGAAACTCCTACGAGCAGTACTTC.